Listed here is a single TCR beta chain. This entry belongs to a study of cytomegalovirus exposure and HLA in healthy donors. Assay: immunoSEQ multiplex PCR; the TCRdb copy retains only in-frame clones and omits some. This sample carries roughly 330,000 clones, 87% of them seen once, and the ten largest clones take over 1%. The sequence came from a woman aged 30 to 39 in good health and CMV-seropositive. Sequencing was done on a sample of PBMCs.

CDR3 amino acids: CASSLDGGDQPQHF. In DNA form, the CDR3 reads TGTGCCAGCAGCTTAGATGGCGGGGATCAGCCCCAGCATTTT. V and J are TRBV7-6 and TRBJ1-5; D gene uncertain. Germline-derived CDR1 and CDR2 are SGHVS and FNYEAQ. The CDR3 runs 14 residues. The germline V and J ends were trimmed by 1 base and 5 bases, with 9 bases remaining between them.